The clone carrying this TCR beta chain was detected only a few times. Its antigen remains unknown. This specimen comes from a study of T-cell memory formation after mild COVID-19. Whole-study results and caveats: Contracting clones from day 15 to 85 showed balanced CD4/CD8; later expanders favored CD4+. There were some responding clones in pre-infection memory, which suggested that cross-reactive memory had joined.

The CDR3 is 13 residues long. CDR1 is LGHNA, CDR2 YNFKEQ, per germline. V lost 1 base and J lost 5, with 8 bases in between. The 5'RACE method, run with constant-segment primers, produced TCR alpha and TCR beta cDNA libraries (carrying sample barcodes and UMIs). TCRdb analysed the 5' RACE reads with MiXCR anew, one entry per CDR3 protein. The sample records about 350,000 distinct CDR3 sequences, around a fifth being singletons. The clonotype comes from a young man who had mild COVID-19 (a few samples of this study predate the infection). Cell type and time point are not known. What was sequenced was PBMCs or a T cell subset sorted from them (not recorded which). The chain employs TRBV4-2 and TRBJ2-5; D gene ambiguous. The CDR3 coding sequence is TGTGCCAGCAGCCAAGCCCAGCAGGAGACCCAGTACTTC. It codes for CASSQAQQETQYF.